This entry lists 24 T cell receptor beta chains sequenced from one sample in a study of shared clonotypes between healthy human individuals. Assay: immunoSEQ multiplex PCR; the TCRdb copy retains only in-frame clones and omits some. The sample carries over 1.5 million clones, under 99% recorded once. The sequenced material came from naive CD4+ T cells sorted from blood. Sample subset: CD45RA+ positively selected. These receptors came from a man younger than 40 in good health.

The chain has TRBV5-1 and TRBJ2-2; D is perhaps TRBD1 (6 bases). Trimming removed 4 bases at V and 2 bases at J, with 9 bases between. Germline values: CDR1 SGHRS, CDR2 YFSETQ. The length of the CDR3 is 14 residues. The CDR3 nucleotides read TGCGCCAGCAGCAGGGGGTCAAACACCGGGGAGCTGTTTTTT. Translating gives CASSRGSNTGELFF.

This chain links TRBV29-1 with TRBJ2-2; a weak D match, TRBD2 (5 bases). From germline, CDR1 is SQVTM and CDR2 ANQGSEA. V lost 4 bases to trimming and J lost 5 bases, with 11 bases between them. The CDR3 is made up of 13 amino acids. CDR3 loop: CSVAKERTGELFF. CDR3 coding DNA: TGCAGCGTTGCTAAAGAGCGGACCGGGGAGCTGTTTTTT.

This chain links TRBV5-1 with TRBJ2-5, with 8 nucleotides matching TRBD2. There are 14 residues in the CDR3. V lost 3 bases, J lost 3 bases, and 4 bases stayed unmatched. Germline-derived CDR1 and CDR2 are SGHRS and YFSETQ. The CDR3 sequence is CASSSTSGKETQYF. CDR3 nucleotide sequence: TGCGCCAGCAGCTCAACTAGCGGAAAAGAGACCCAGTACTTC.

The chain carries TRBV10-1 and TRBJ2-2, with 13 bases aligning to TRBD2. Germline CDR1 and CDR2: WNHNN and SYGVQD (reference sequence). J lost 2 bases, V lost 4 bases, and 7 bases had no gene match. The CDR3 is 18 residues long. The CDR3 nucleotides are TGCGCCAGCAGTGGAATGACTAGCGGGAGGCCAAACACCGGGGAGCTGTTTTTT. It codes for CASSGMTSGRPNTGELFF.

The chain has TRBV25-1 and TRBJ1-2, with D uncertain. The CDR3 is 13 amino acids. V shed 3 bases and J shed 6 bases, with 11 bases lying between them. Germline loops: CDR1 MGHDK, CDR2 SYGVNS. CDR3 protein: CASSETFGHGYTF. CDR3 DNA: TGTGCCAGCAGTGAGACTTTTGGGCATGGCTACACCTTC.

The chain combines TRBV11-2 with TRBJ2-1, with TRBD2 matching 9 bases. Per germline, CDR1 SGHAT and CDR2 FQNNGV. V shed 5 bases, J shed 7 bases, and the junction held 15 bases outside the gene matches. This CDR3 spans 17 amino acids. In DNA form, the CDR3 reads TGTGCCAGCAGCCCGTGGTTGGCTAGCGGGATCTCTAATGAGCAGTTCTTC. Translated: CASSPWLASGISNEQFF.

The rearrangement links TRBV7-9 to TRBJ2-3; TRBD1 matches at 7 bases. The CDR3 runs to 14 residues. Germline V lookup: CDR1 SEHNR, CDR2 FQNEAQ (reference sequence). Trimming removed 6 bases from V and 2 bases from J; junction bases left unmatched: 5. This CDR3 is CASRWDSYTDTQYF. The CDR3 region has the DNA TGTGCCAGCAGGTGGGACAGCTACACAGATACGCAGTATTTT.

The CDR3: CASSSRGGGEQFF. Here the CDR3 DNA reads TGTGCCAGCAGTAGCAGGGGGGGTGGTGAGCAGTTCTTC. The J gene is TRBJ2-1, the V gene TRBV28, with D perhaps matching TRBD1 or TRBD2 (7 bases each). CDR1 is MDHEN, CDR2 SYDVKM, per germline. The V end lost 5 bases, the J end lost 9 bases, and 14 bases lay between the germline ends. The CDR3 runs 13 residues.

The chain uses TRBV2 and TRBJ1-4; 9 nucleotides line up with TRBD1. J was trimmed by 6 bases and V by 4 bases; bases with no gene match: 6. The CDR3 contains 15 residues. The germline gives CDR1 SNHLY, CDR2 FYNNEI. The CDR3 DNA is TGTGCCAGCAGTGGAGACAGGGGGTCCGATGAAAAACTGTTTTTT. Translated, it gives CASSGDRGSDEKLFF.

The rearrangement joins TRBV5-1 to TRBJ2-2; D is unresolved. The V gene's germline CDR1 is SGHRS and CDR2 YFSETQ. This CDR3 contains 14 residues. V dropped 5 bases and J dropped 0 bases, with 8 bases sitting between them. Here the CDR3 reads CASRESANTGELFF. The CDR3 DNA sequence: TGCGCCAGCAGGGAATCAGCGAACACCGGGGAGCTGTTTTTT.

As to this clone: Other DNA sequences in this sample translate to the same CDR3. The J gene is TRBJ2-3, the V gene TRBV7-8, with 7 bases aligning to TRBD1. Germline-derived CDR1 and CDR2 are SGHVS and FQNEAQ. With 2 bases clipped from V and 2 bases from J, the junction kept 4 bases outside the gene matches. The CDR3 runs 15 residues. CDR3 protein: CASSLPGQSTDTQYF. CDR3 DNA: TGTGCCAGCAGCTTACCGGGACAGTCCACAGATACGCAGTATTTT.

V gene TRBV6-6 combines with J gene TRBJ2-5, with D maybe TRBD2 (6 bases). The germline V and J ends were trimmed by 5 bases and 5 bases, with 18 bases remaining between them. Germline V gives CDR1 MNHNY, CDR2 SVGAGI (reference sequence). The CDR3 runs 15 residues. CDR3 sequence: CASSTLDRRGETQYF. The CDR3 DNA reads TGTGCCAGCAGTACCCTGGACCGGAGGGGCGAGACCCAGTACTTC.

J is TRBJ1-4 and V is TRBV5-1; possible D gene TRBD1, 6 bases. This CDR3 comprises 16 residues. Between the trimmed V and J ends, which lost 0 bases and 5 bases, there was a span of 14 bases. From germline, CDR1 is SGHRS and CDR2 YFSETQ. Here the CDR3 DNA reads TGCGCCAGCAGCTTGGAATCATGGGGGCAGAATGAAAAACTGTTTTTT. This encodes CASSLESWGQNEKLFF.

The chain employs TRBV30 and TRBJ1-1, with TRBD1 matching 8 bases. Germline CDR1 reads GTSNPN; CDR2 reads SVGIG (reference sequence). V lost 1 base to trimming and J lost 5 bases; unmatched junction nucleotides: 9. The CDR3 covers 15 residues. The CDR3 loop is CAWSGGRGHRTEAFF. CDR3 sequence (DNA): TGTGCCTGGAGTGGCGGCAGGGGGCATCGGACTGAAGCTTTCTTT.

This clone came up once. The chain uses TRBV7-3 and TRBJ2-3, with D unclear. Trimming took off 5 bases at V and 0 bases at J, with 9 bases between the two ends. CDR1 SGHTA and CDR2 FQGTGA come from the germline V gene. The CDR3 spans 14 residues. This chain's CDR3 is CASSPGISTDTQYF. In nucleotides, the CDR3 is TGTGCCAGCAGCCCGGGCATTAGCACAGATACGCAGTATTTT.

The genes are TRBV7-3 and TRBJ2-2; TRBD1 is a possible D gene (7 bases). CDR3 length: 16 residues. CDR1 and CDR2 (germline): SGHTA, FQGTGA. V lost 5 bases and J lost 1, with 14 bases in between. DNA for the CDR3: TGTGCCAGCAGCCCCAGGGGGGTTGGGAACACCGGGGAGCTGTTTTTT. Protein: CASSPRGVGNTGELFF. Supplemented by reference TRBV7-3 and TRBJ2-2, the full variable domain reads GAGVSQTPSNKVTEKGKYVELRCDPISGHTALYWYRQSLGQGPEFLIYFQGTGAADDSGLPNDRFFAVRPEGSVSTLKIQRTERGDSAVYLCASSPRGVGNTGELFFGEGSRLTVL.

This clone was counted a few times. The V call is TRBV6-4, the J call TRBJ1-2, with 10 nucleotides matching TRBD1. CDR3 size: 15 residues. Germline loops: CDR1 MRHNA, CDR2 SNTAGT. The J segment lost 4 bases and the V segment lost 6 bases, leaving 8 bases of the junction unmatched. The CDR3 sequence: CASRLEGTGVYGYTF. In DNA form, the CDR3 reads TGTGCCAGCAGACTAGAGGGGACAGGGGTCTATGGCTACACCTTC.

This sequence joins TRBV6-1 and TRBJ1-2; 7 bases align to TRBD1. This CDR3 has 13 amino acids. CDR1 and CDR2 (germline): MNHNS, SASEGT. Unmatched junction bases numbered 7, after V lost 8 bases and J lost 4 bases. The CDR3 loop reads CASGAPGGYGYTF. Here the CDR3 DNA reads TGTGCCAGCGGGGCACCAGGGGGCTATGGCTACACCTTC.

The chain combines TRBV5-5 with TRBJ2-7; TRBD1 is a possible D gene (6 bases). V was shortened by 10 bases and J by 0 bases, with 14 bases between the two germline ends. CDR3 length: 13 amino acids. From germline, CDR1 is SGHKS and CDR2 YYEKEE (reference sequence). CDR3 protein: CASQQGLSYEQYF. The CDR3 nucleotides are TGTGCCTCCCAACAGGGCCTCTCCTACGAGCAGTACTTC. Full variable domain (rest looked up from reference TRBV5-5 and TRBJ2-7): DAGVTQSPTHLIKTRGQQVTLRCSPISGHKSVSWYQQVLGQGPQFIFQYYEKEERGRGNFPDRFSARQFPNYSSELNVNALLLGDSALYLCASQQGLSYEQYFGPGTRLTVT.

CDR3 DNA sequence: TGTGCCAGCAGCCCGAGCGGGAGCACCTACTACGAGCAGTACTTC. Protein sequence: CASSPSGSTYYEQYF. This chain joins TRBV5-4 and TRBJ2-7; 8 bases are shared with TRBD2. Losses at the gene ends were 4 bases for V and 3 bases for J; bases not matched to a gene: 9. CDR3 length equals 15 residues. The germline V gene encodes CDR1 SGHNT and CDR2 YYREEE (reference sequence).

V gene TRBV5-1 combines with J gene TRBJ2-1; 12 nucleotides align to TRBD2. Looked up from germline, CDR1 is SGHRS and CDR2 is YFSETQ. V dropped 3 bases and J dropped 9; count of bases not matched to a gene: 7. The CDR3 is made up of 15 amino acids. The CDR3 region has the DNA TGCGCCAGCAGCTCGCCGACTAGCGGGAGCAGTGAGCAGTTCTTC. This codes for CASSSPTSGSSEQFF.

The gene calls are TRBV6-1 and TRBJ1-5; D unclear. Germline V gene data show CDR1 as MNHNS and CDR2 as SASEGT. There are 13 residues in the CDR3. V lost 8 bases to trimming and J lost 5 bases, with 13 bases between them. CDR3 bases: TGTGCCAGCCTGAGGAGACGGGATCAGCCCCAGCATTTT. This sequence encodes CASLRRRDQPQHF.

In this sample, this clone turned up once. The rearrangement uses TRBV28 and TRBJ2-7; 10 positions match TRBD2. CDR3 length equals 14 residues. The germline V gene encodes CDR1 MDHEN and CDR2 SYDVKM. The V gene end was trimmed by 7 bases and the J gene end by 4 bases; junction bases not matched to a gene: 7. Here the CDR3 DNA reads TGTGCCAGCATTCCTAGCGGGAGTTCTTACGAGCAGTACTTC. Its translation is CASIPSGSSYEQYF.

The CDR3 nucleotides are TGCAGCGAGGGCTTTAGCACAGATACGCAGTATTTT. This gives the protein CSEGFSTDTQYF. The rearrangement links TRBV29-1 to TRBJ2-3; D is undetermined. V gave up 7 bases and J gave up 0 bases, with 8 bases separating them. Per germline, CDR1 SQVTM and CDR2 ANQGSEA. The CDR3 covers 12 residues.